A selection of T cell receptor beta chains follows, all from one sample in a study of identifying expanded T cells in peripheral blood. Profiled with immunoSEQ multiplex PCR; TCRdb holds only in-frame clones, not every one. The sample holds about 97,000 clones, 88% seen once. The sample consisted of blood. The receptors originated from a person aged 18 to 70 in good health. The CDR3 runs from the conserved cysteine through the conserved F or W. Fields, in order: V gene, clone size, D gene, J gene, CDR3 DNA, CDR3 protein. D genes are given only for firm matches. Clone sizes are given selectively: once, few, many, or a class where the clone is expanded.

>TRBV7-2|once|NA|TRBJ1-2
TGTGCCAGCAGCTTAGAGGCAGGGGAAGGCTACACCTTC
CASSLEAGEGYTF
>TRBV29-1|NA|NA|TRBJ1-1
TGCAGCGGGGGCGTGAACACTGAAGCTTTCTTT
CSGGVNTEAFF
>TRBV5-6|few|TRBD1|TRBJ2-5
TGTGCCAGCAGCTTGGTTCCGGGACAGGTCATCCCGGAGACCCAGTACTTC
CASSLVPGQVIPETQYF
>TRBV7-3|NA|NA|TRBJ2-1
TGTGCCAGCAGCCCTTTGACTTCTTTCAGGGCGAATGAGCAGTTCTTC
CASSPLTSFRANEQFF
>TRBV28|NA|NA|TRBJ2-1
TGTGCCAGCGGGAGACAGGGAGGGGTCAATGAGCAGTTCTTC
CASGRQGGVNEQFF
>TRBV7-8|NA|TRBD2|TRBJ2-2
TGTGCCAGCAGCTTAGGCGGGGGGACCGGGGAGCTGTTTTTT
CASSLGGGTGELFF
>TRBV27|few|NA|TRBJ1-5
TGTGCCAGTAGGACCGTTGGGCAGCCCCAGCATTTT
CASRTVGQPQHF
>TRBV2|NA|NA|TRBJ1-1
TGTGCCAGCAGTGAACGGGGCATGAACACTGAAGCTTTCTTT
CASSERGMNTEAFF
>TRBV6-1|NA|NA|TRBJ2-2
TGTGCCAGCAACCTTCCAGGGTCGTACACCGGGGAGCTGTTTTTT
CASNLPGSYTGELFF
>TRBV12-5|NA|NA|TRBJ1-3
TGTGCTAGTGGTTTGGCCGGGTTAGGAAACACCATATATTTT
CASGLAGLGNTIYF
>TRBV11-2|NA|TRBD2|TRBJ2-3
TGTGCCAGCAGCCAGAATAGCGGGGGGGCCACAGATACGCAGTATTTT
CASSQNSGGATDTQYF
>TRBV7-9|NA|TRBD1|TRBJ1-4
TGTGCCAGCAGCGTTTCAGGGGGCGCGGAAGAAAAACTGTTTTTT
CASSVSGGAEEKLFF
>TRBV28|NA|TRBD2|TRBJ2-7
TGTGCCAGCAGCCACGGGGGGGGCAGCGACCACTACGAGCAGTACTTC
CASSHGGGSDHYEQYF
>TRBV7-3|once|NA|TRBJ2-3
TGTGCCAGCAGCTTATCAGGGACAGATACGCAGTATTTT
CASSLSGTDTQYF
>TRBV9|NA|TRBD1|TRBJ1-3
TGTGCCAGCAGCCCCCTCGGTAGGGGGCTCGGAAACACCATATATTTT
CASSPLGRGLGNTIYF
>TRBV5-1|NA|NA|TRBJ2-2
TGCGCCAGCAGGCCGGGGACCGGGGAGCTGTTTTTT
CASRPGTGELFF